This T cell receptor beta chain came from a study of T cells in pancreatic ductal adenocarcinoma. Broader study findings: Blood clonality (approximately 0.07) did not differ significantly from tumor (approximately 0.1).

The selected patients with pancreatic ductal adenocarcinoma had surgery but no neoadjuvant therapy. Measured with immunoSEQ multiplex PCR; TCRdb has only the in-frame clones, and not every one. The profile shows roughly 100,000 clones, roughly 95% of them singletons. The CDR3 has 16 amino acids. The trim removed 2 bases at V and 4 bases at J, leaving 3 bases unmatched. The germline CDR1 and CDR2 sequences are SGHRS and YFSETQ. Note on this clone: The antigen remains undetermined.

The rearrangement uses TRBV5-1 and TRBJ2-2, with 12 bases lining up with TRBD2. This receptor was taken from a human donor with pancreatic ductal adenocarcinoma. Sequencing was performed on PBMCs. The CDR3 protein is CASSLLAGGSTGELFF. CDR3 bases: TGCGCCAGCAGCTTACTAGCGGGAGGAAGCACCGGGGAGCTGTTTTTT. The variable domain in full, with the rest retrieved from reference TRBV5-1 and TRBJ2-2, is KAGVTQTPRYLIKTRGQQVTLSCSPISGHRSVSWYQQTPGQGLQFLFEYFSETQRNKGNFPGRFSGRQFSNSRSEMNVSTLELGDSALYLCASSLLAGGSTGELFFGEGSRLTVL.